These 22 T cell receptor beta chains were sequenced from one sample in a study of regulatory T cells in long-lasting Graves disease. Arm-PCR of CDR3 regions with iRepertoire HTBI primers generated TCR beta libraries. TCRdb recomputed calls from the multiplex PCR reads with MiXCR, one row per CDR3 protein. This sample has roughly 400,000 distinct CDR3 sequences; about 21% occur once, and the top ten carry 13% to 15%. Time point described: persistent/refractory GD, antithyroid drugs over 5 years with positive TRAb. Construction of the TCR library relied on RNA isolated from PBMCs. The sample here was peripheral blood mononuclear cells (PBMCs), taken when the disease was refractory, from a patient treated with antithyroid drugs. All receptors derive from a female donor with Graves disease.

Here the CDR3 DNA reads TGTGCCAGCAGTTTCTTAGGGGGCCCCGAGCAGTACTTC. This gives the protein CASSFLGGPEQYF. J is TRBJ2-7 and V is TRBV27; 7 bases match TRBD1. The germline V gene encodes CDR1 MNHEY and CDR2 SMNVEV (reference sequence). Unmatched junction bases numbered 5, after V lost 3 bases and J lost 6 bases. The CDR3 length is 13 residues.

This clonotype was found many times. CDR3: CASMSGTVQETQYF. The CDR3 coding sequence is TGTGCCAGCATGTCCGGGACAGTCCAAGAGACCCAGTACTTC. The rearrangement links TRBV2 to TRBJ2-5; 7 positions match TRBD1. V gave up 7 bases and J gave up 1 base; unmatched junction bases: 6. CDR1 and CDR2 (germline): SNHLY, FYNNEI. The CDR3 is made up of 14 amino acids.

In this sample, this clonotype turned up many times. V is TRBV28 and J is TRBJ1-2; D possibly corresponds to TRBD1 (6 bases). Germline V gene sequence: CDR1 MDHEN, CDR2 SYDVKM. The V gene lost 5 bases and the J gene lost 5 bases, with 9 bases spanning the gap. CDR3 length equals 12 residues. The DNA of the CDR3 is TGTGCCAGCAGTCAGACAGGATATGGCTACACCTTC. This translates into CASSQTGYGYTF.

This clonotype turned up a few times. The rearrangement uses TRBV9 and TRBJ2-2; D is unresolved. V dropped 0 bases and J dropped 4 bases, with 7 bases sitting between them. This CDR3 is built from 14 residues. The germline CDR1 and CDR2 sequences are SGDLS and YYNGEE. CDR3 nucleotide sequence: TGTGCCAGCAGCGTAGGCCAGTCCACCGGGGAGCTGTTTTTT. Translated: CASSVGQSTGELFF.

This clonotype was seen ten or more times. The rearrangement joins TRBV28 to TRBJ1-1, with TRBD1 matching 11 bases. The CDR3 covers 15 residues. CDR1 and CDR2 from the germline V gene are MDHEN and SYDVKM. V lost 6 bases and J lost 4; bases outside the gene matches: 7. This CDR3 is CASRSGQGDSTEAFF. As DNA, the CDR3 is TGTGCCAGCAGGTCGGGACAGGGGGACAGCACTGAAGCTTTCTTT.

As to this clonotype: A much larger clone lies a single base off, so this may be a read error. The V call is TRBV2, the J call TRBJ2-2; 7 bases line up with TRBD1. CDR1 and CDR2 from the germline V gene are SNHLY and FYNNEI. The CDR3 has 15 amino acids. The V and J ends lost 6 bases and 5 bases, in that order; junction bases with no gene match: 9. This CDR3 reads CASSPRGRGTGELFF. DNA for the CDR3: TGTGCCAGCAGCCCACGGGGCAGGGGGACCGGGGAGCTGTTTTTT.

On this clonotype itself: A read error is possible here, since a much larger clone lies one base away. DNA of the CDR3: TGTGCCAGCAGTCCCCTCGGCAGCGGTGCAACTAATGAAAAACTGTTTTTT. Encoded protein: CASSPLGSGATNEKLFF. The rearrangement joins TRBV6-1 to TRBJ1-4, with D unresolved. The germline gives CDR1 MNHNS, CDR2 SASEGT. V lost 5 bases to trimming and J lost 0 bases, with 16 bases between them. There are 17 residues in the CDR3.

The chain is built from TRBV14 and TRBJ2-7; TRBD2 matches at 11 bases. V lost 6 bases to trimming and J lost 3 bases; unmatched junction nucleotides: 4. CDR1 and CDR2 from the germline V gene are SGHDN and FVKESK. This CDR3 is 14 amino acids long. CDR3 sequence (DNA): TGTGCCAGCAGTACTAGCGGGAGTTTCTACGAGCAGTACTTC. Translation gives CASSTSGSFYEQYF.

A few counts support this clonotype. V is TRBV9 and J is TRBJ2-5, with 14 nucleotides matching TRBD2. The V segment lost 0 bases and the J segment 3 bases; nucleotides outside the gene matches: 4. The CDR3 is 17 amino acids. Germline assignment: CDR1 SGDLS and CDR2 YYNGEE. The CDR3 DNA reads TGTGCCAGCAGCGTAGGTGTGGGACTAGCGGGAGAAGAGACCCAGTACTTC. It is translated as CASSVGVGLAGEETQYF.

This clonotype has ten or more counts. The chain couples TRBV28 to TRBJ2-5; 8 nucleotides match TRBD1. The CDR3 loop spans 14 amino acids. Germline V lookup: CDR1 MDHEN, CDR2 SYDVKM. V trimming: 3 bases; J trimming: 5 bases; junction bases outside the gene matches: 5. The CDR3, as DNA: TGTGCCAGCAGTTTGACCGACAGGGGTGAGACCCAGTACTTC. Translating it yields CASSLTDRGETQYF.

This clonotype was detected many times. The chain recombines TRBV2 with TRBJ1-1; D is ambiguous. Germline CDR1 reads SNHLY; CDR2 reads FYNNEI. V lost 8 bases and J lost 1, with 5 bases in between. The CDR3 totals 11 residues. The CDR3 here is CASVRNTEAFF. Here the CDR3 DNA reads TGTGCCAGCGTTCGGAACACTGAAGCTTTCTTT.

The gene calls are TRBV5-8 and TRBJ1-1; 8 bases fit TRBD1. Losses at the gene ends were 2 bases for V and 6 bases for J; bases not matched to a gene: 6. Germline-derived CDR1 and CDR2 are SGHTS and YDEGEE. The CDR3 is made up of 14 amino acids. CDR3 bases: TGTGCCAGCAGCTTCGGACAGGGTGGTCCTGAAGCTTTCTTT. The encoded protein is CASSFGQGGPEAFF.

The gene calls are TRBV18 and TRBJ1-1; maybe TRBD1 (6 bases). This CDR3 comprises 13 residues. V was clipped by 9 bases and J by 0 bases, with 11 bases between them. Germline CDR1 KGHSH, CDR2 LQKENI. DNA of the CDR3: TGTGCCAGTCTGGGACAACTGAACACTGAAGCTTTCTTT. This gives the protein CASLGQLNTEAFF. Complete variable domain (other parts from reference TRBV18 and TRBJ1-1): NAGVMQNPRHLVRRRGQEARLRCSPMKGHSHVYWYRQLPEEGLKFMVYLQKENIIDESGMPKERFSAEFPKEGPSILRIQQVVRGDSAAYFCASLGQLNTEAFFGQGTRLTVV.

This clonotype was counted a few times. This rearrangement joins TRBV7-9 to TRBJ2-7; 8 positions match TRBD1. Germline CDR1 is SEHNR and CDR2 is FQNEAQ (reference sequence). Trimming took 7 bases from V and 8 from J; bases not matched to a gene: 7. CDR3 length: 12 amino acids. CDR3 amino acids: CASTSDRVQQYF. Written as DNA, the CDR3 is TGTGCCAGCACCTCGGACAGGGTCCAGCAGTACTTC.

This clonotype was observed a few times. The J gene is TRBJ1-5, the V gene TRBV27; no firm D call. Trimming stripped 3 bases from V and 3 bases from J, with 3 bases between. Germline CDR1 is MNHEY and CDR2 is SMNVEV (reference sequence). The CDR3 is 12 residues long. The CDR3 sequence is CASSFINQPQHF. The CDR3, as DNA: TGTGCCAGCAGTTTTATCAATCAGCCCCAGCATTTT.

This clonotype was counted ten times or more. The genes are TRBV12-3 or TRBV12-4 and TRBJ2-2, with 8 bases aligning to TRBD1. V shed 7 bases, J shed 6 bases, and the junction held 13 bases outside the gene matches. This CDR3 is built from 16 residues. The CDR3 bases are TGTGCCAGCACCTCCGGACAGGGCGTAGTCTCCGGGGAGCTGTTTTTT. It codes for CASTSGQGVVSGELFF.

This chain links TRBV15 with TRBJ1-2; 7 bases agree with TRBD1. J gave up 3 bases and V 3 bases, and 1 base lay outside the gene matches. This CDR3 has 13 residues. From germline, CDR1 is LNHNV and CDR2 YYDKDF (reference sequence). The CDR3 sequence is CATSRGTDYGYTF. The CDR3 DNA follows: TGTGCCACCAGCAGGGGGACAGACTATGGCTACACCTTC. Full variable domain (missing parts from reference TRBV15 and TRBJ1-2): DAMVIQNPRYQVTQFGKPVTLSCSQTLNHNVMYWYQQKSSQAPKLLFHYYDKDFNNEADTPDNFQSRRPNTSFCFLDIRSPGLGDTAMYLCATSRGTDYGYTFGSGTRLTVV.

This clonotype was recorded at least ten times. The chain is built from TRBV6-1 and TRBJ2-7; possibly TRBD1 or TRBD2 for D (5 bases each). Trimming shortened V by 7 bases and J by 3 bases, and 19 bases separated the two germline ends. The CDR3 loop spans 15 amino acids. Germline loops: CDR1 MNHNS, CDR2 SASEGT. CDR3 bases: TGTGCCAGCACCGGTCCCGGGGCCGTATACTACGAGCAGTACTTC. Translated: CASTGPGAVYYEQYF.

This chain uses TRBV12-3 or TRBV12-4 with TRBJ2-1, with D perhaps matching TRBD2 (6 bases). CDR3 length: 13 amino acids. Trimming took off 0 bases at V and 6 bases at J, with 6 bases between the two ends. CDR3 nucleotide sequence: TGTGCCAGCAGTTTAGCGCGGGGCAATGAGCAGTTCTTC. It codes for CASSLARGNEQFF.

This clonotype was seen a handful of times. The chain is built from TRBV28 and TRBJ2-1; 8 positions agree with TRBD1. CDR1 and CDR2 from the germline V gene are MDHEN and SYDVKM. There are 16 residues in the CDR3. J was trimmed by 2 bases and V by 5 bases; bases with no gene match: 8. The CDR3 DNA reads TGTGCCAGCAGTGCTTTCGGACAGGGTCCCTACAATGAGCAGTTCTTC. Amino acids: CASSAFGQGPYNEQFF.

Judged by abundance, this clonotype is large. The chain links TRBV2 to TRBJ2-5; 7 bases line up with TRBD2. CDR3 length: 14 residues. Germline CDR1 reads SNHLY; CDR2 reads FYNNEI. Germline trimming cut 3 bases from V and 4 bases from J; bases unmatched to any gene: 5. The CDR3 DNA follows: TGTGCCAGCAGTGATACGGGAGGTGGAGAGACCCAGTACTTC. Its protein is CASSDTGGGETQYF.

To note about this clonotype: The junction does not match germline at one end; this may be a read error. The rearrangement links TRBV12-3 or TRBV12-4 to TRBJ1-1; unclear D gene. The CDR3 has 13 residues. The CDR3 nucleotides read TGTGCCAGCAGTTTATGGGAGAACACTGGAGCTTCCTTT. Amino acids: CASSLWENTGASF.